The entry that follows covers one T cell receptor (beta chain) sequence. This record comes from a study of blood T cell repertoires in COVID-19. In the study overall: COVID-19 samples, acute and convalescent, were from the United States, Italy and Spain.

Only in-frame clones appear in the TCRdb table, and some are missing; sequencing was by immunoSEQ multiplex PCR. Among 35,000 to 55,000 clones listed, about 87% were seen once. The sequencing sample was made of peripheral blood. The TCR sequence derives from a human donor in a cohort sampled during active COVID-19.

The CDR3 sequence is CASNRQGGRETQYF. The DNA for the CDR3 is TGTGCCAGCAATAGACAGGGCGGGCGAGAGACCCAGTACTTC. The gene calls are TRBV28 and TRBJ2-5; 7 positions agree with TRBD1. Germline lookup yields CDR1 MDHEN and CDR2 SYDVKM. The V segment lost 7 bases and the J segment 4 bases; nucleotides outside the gene matches: 9. The CDR3 has 14 residues. Complete variable domain (other parts from reference TRBV28 and TRBJ2-5): DVKVTQSSRYLVKRTGEKVFLECVQDMDHENMFWYRQDPGLGLRLIYFSYDVKMKEKGDIPEGYSVSREKKERFSLILESASTNQTSMYLCASNRQGGRETQYFGPGTRLLVL.